This T cell receptor (beta chain) comes out of a study of blood T cell repertoires in COVID-19. Looking at the study overall: Spain, Italy and the United States supplied samples that represented acute and convalescent COVID-19. The analysed material was cDNA or gDNA that came from T cells, B-cell-depleted T cells, or PBMCs.

CDR1 and CDR2 (germline): MGHRA, YSYEKL. The CDR3 loop spans 16 amino acids. V lost 10 bases, J lost 7 bases, and 25 bases lay in between. Original handling: Scientists estimated how many nucleated cells there were by amplifying reference gene primers. Data came from immunoSEQ multiplex PCR; TCRdb stores just in-frame clones and leaves some out. That table supplies the V and J calls and clone size; D and trimming were determined from the DNA. Of under 95,000 clones in the sample, over 70% were seen once. The source of this sequence is a man over 45 with active or convalescent COVID-19. Material for sequencing was peripheral blood. The chain is built from TRBV4-1 and TRBJ1-4, with D possibly TRBD1 on 5 matching bases. The CDR3 here is CATPWQGVRILEKLFF. For the CDR3, the DNA is TGCGCCACCCCCTGGCAGGGTGTAAGAATTCTTGAAAAACTGTTTTTT.